This TCR beta chain was documented in a study of T cell responses to AZD1222 COVID-19 vaccine. This clone was counted a few times. CDR1 and CDR2 (germline): SGHRS, YFSETQ. V trimming: 0 bases; J trimming: 8 bases; junction bases outside the gene matches: 5. The CDR3 totals 14 residues. The method was immunoSEQ multiplex PCR; TCRdb's version includes in-frame clones alone and lacks a portion of them. The profile shows tens of thousands of clones, approximately 90% of them singletons. The V and J genes are TRBV5-1 and TRBJ1-2, with 9 bases lining up with TRBD1. The sample was peripheral blood, taken on day 0 of AZD1222 vaccination. This TCR was recovered from an adult in good health. Here the CDR3 reads CASSLGQGEKGYTF. The CDR3 region has the DNA TGCGCCAGCAGCTTGGGACAGGGGGAGAAGGGCTACACCTTC.